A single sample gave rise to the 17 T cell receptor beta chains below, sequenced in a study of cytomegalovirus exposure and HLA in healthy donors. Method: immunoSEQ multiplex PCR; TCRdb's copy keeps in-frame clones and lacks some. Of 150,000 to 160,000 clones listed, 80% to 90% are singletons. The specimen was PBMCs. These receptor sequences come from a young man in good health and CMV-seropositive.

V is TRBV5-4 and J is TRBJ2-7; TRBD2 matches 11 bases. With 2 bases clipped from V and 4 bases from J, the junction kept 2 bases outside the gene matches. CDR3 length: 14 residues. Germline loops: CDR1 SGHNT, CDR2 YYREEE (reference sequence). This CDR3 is CASSFSGGGYEQYF. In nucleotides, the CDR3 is TGTGCCAGCAGCTTTAGCGGGGGGGGTTACGAGCAGTACTTC.

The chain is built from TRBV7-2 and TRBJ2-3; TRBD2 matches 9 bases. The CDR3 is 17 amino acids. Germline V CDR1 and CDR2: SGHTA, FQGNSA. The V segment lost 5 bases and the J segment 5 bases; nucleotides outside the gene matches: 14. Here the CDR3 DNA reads TGTGCCAGCAGCCCCCTAAGTGCGGGGGGGCCTCAAGATACGCAGTATTTT. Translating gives CASSPLSAGGPQDTQYF.

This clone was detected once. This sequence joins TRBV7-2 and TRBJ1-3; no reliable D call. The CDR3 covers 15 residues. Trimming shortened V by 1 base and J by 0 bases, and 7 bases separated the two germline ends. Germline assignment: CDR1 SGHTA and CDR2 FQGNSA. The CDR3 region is CASSLGVFSGNTIYF. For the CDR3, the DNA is TGTGCCAGCAGCTTAGGAGTGTTCTCTGGAAACACCATATATTTT. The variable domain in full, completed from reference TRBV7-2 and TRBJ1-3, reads GAGVSQSPSNKVTEKGKDVELRCDPISGHTALYWYRQSLGQGLEFLIYFQGNSAPDKSGLPSDRFSAERTGGSVSTLTIQRTQQEDSAVYLCASSLGVFSGNTIYFGEGSWLTVV.

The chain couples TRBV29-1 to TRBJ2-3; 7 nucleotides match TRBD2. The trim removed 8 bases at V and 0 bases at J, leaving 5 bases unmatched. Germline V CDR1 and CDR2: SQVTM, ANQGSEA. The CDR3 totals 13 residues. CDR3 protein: CSSRGVSTDTQYF. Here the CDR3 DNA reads TGCAGCTCCCGGGGGGTGAGCACAGATACGCAGTATTTT.

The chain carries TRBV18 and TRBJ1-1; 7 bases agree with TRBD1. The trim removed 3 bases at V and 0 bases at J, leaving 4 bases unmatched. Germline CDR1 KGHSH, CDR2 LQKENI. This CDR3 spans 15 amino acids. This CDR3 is CASSPPDRLNTEAFF. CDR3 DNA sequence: TGTGCCAGCTCACCCCCGGACAGGTTGAACACTGAAGCTTTCTTT. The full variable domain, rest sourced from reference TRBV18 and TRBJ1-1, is NAGVMQNPRHLVRRRGQEARLRCSPMKGHSHVYWYRQLPEEGLKFMVYLQKENIIDESGMPKERFSAEFPKEGPSILRIQQVVRGDSAAYFCASSPPDRLNTEAFFGQGTRLTVV.

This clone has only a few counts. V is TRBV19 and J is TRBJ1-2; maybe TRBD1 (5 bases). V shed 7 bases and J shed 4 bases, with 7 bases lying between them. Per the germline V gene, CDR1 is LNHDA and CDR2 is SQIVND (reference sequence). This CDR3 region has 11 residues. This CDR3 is CASMGRYGYTF. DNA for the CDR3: TGTGCCAGTATGGGGCGCTATGGCTACACCTTC.

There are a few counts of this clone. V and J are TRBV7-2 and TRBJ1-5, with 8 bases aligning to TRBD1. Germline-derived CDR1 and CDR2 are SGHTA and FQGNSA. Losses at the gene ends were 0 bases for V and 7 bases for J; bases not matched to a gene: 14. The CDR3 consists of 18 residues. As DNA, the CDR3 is TGTGCCAGCAGCTTAGCGCTTTGGGGGCAGGGGGCCATCCAGCCCCAGCATTTT. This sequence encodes CASSLALWGQGAIQPQHF.

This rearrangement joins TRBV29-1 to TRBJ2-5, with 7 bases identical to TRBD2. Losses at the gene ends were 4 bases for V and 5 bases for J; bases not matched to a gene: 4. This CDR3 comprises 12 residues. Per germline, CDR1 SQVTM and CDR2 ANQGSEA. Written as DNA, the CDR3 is TGCAGCGTTGGGGGGGGAGGGGAGACCCAGTACTTC. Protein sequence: CSVGGGGETQYF.

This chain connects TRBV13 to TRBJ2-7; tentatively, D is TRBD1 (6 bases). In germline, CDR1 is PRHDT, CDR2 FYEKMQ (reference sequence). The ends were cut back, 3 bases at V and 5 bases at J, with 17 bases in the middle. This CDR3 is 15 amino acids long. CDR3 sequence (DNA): TGTGCCAGCAGCTTTCCCCCGGGGCAGGGGCACGAGCAGTACTTC. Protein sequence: CASSFPPGQGHEQYF.

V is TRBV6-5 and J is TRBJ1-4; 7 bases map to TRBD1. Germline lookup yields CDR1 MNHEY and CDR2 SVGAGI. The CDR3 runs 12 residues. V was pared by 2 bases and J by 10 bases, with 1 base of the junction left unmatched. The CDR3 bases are TGTGCCAGCAGTTACCCAGGGGGAAAACTGTTTTTT. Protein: CASSYPGGKLFF.

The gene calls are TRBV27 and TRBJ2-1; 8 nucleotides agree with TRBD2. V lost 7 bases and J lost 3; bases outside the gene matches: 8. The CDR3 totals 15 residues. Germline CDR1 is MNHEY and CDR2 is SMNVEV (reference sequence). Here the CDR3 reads CASNDGSGSYNEQFF. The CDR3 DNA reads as TGTGCCAGCAACGACGGGAGCGGGAGCTACAATGAGCAGTTCTTC.

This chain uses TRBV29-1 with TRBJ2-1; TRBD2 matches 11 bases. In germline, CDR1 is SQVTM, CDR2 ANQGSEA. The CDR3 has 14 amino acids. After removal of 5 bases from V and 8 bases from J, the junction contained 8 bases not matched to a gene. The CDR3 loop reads CSVSSGRPEDEQFF. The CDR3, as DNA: TGCAGCGTTTCTAGCGGGAGGCCGGAGGATGAGCAGTTCTTC.

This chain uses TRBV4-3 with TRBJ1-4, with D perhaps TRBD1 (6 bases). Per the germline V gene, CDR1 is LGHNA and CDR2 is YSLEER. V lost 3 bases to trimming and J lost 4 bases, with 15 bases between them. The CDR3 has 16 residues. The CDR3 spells CASSHRGGANNEKLFF. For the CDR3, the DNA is TGCGCCAGCAGCCATCGGGGGGGCGCCAATAATGAAAAACTGTTTTTT.

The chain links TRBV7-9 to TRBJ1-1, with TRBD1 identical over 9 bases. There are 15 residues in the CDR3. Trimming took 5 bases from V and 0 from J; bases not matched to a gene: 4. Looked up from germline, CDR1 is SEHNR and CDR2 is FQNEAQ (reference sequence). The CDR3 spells CASSLQGAMNTEAFF. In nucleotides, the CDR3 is TGTGCCAGCAGCCTACAGGGGGCGATGAACACTGAAGCTTTCTTT.

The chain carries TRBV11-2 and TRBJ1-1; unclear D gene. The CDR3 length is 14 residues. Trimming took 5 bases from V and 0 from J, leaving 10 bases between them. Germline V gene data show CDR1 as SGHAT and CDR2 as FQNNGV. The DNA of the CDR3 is TGTGCCAGCAGCCCCCCGGAGGTGAACACTGAAGCTTTCTTT. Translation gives CASSPPEVNTEAFF.

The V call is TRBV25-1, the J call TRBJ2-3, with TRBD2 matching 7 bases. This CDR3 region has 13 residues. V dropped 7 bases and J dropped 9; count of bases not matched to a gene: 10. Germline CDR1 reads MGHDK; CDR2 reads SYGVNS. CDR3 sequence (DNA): TGTGCCAGCACCACCCGGTTGGGGGGGACGCAGTATTTT. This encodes CASTTRLGGTQYF. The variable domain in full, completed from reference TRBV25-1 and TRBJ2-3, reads EADIYQTPRYLVIGTGKKITLECSQTMGHDKMYWYQQDPGMELHLIHYSYGVNSTEKGDLSSESTVSRIRTEHFPLTLESARPSHTSQYLCASTTRLGGTQYFGPGTRLTVL.

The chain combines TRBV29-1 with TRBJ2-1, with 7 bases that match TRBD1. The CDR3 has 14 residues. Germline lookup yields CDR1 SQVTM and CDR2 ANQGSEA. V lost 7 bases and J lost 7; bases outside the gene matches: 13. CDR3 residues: CSAHRGRGNNEQFF. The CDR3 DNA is TGCAGCGCCCACAGGGGCAGGGGGAATAATGAGCAGTTCTTC.